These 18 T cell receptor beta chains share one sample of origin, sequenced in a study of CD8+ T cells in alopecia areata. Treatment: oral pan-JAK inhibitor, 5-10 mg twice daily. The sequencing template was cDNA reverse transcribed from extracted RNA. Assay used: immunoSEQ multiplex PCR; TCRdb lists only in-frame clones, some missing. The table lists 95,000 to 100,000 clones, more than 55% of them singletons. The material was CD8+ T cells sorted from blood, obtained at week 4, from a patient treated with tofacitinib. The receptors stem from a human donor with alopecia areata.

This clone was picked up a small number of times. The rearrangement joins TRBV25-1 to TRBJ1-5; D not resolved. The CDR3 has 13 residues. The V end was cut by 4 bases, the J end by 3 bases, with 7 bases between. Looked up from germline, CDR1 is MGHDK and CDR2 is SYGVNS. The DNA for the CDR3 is TGTGCCAGCAGTGCTGGATTCAATCAGCCCCAGCATTTT. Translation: CASSAGFNQPQHF.

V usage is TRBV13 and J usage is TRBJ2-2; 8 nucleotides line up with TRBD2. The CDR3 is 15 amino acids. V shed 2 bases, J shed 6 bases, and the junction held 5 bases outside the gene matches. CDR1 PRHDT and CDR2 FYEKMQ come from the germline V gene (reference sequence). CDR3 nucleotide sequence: TGTGCCAGCAGCTTATTTCCTAGCGGGCCCGGGGAGCTGTTTTTT. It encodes CASSLFPSGPGELFF.

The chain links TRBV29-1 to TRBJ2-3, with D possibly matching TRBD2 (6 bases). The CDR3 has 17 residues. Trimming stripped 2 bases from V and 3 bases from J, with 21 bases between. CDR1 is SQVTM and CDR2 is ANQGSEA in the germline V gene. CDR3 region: CSVELQEGAEWTDTQYF. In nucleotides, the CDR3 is TGCAGCGTTGAACTCCAGGAGGGAGCTGAGTGGACAGATACGCAGTATTTT.

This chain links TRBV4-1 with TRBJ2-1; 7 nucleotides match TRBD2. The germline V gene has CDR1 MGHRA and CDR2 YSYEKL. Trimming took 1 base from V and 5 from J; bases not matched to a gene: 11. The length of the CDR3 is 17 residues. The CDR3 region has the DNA TGCGCCAGCAGCCAAGGTCATGGGGAGGGCCCCAACAATGAGCAGTTCTTC. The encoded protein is CASSQGHGEGPNNEQFF.

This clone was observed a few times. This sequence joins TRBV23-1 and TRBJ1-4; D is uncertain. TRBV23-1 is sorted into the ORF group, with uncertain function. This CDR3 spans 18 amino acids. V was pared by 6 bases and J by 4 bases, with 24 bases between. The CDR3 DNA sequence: TGCGCCAGCAGCCAAGAAACACTAGACGCTAGAATTAATGAAAAACTGTTTTTT. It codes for CASSQETLDARINEKLFF.

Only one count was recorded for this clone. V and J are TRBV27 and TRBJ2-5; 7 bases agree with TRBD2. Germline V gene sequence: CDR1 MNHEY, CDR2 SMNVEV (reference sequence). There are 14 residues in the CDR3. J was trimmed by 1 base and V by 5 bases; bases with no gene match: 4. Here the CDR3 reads CASSLTSAQETQYF. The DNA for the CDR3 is TGTGCCAGCAGTCTCACTAGCGCCCAAGAGACCCAGTACTTC.

CDR3 DNA: TGTGCCAGCAGCCTTCCGGGACAGTCCTACGAGCAGTACTTC. Translating it yields CASSLPGQSYEQYF. The chain carries TRBV7-9 and TRBJ2-7; 7 nucleotides match TRBD1. Germline CDR1 reads SEHNR; CDR2 reads FQNEAQ (reference sequence). The CDR3 covers 14 residues. V dropped 5 bases and J dropped 1; count of bases not matched to a gene: 5.

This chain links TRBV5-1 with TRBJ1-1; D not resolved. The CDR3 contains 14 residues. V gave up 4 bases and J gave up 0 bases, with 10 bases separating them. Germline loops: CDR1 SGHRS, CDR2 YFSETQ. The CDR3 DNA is TGCGCCAGCAGCCCTACAGTTATGAACACTGAAGCTTTCTTT. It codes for CASSPTVMNTEAFF.

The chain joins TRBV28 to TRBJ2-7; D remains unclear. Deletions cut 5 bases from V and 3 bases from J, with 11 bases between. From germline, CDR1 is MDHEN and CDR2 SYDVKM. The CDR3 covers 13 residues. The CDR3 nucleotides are TGTGCCAGCAGTCTACTTAGCCGCTACGAGCAGTACTTC. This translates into CASSLLSRYEQYF.

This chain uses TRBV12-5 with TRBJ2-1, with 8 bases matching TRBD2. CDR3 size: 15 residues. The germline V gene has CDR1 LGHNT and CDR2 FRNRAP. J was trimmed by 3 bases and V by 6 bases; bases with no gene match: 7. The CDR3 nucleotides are TGTGCTAGTGGCGGAAGCGGGGGCCACTACAATGAGCAGTTCTTC. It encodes CASGGSGGHYNEQFF.

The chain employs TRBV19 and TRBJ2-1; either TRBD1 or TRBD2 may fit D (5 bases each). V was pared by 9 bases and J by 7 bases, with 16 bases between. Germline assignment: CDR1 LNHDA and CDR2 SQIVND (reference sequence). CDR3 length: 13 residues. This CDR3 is CASGAGLVNEQFF. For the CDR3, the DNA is TGTGCCAGCGGGGCGGGCCTTGTGAATGAGCAGTTCTTC.

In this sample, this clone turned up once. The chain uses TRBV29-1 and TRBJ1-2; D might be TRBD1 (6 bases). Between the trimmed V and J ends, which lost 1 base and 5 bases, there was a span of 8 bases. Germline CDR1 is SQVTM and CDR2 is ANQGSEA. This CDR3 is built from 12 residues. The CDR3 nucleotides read TGCAGCGTTGAAGGACAGGAGTATGGCTACACCTTC. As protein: CSVEGQEYGYTF.

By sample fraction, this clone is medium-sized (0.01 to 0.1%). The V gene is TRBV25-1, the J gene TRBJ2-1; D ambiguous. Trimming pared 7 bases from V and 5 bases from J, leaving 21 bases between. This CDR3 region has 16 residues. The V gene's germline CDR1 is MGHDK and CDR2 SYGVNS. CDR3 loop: CASTTSGPRDNNEQFF. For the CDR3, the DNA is TGTGCCAGCACTACTTCCGGGCCTAGAGATAACAATGAGCAGTTCTTC.

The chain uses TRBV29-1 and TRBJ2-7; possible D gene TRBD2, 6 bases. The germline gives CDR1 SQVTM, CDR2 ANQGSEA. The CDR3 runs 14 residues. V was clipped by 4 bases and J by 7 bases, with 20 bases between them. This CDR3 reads CSVGRDSLLGEQYF. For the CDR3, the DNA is TGCAGCGTTGGTCGGGACTCGCTTTTGGGGGAGCAGTACTTC.

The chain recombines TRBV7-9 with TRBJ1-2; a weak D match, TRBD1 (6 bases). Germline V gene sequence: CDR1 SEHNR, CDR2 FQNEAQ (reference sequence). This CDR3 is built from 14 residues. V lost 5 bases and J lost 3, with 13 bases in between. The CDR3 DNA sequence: TGTGCCAGCAGCAGTCCGACAGGCGACTATGGCTACACCTTC. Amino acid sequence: CASSSPTGDYGYTF.

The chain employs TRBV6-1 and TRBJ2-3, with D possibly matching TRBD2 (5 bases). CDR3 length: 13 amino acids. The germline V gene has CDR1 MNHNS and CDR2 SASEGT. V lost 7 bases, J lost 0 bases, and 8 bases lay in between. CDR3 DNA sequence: TGTGCCAGCACAGCGGTCAGCACAGATACGCAGTATTTT. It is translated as CASTAVSTDTQYF.

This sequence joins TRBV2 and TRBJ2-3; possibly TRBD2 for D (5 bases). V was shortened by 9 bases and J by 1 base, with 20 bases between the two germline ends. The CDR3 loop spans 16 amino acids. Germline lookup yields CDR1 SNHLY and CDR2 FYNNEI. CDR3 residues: CARLVPGGLGTDTQYF. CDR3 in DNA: TGTGCCAGACTTGTACCCGGCGGGTTAGGCACAGATACGCAGTATTTT.

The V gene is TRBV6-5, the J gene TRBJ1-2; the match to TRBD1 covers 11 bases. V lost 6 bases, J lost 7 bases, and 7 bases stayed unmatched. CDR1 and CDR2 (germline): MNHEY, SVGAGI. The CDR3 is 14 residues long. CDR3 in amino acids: CASRGTGGTRGYTF. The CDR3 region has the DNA TGTGCCAGCAGGGGGACAGGGGGTACTCGTGGCTACACCTTC.